The rows below give T cell receptor beta chains drawn from one sample of a study of T-cell reconstitution after alpha-beta-depleted transplantation in children. TCRdb ran MiXCR on the PCR reads and lists one entry per CDR3 protein. In the table there are 280,000 or so distinct CDR3 sequences, under 14% of which are singletons. Sequenced here: peripheral blood, sampled 180 days after TCRalphabeta/CD19-depleted stem cell transplant. The receptors were sampled from a male patient between 2 and 10 years old who had a stem cell transplant for chronic granulomatous disease, so the T cells may come from the graft donor. Each CDR3 is given with its conserved first and last residue. The order of the fields is D gene, V gene, J gene, clone size, CDR3 DNA, CDR3 protein. D genes are given only for firm matches. Part of the rows lack a size; the others show once, few, many or a class for expanded clones.

d_gene: NA; v_gene: TRBV3-1; j_gene: TRBJ2-1; abundance: NA; CDR3nt: TGTGCCAGCAGCCCACGCCTAGCTGCCCCCTACAATGAGCAGTTCTTC; CDR3aa: CASSPRLAAPYNEQFF
d_gene: NA; v_gene: TRBV7-9; j_gene: TRBJ2-3; abundance: many; CDR3nt: TGTGCCAGCAGCTATTACAGGGACTACACAGATACGCAGTATTTT; CDR3aa: CASSYYRDYTDTQYF
d_gene: NA; v_gene: TRBV5-1; j_gene: TRBJ2-5; abundance: many; CDR3nt: TGCGCCAGCAGCTTTTCGGCGGAAGAGACCCAGTACTTC; CDR3aa: CASSFSAEETQYF
d_gene: NA; v_gene: TRBV12-3/TRBV12-4; j_gene: TRBJ1-2; abundance: few; CDR3nt: TGTGCCAGCAGTCCCACAAGAAGCTATGGCTACACCTTC; CDR3aa: CASSPTRSYGYTF
d_gene: TRBD2; v_gene: TRBV7-3; j_gene: TRBJ2-5; abundance: many; CDR3nt: TGTGCCAGCAGCGGCGGGGGTGGCGAGACCCAGTACTTC; CDR3aa: CASSGGGGETQYF
d_gene: TRBD1; v_gene: TRBV12-3/TRBV12-4; j_gene: TRBJ1-5; abundance: many; CDR3nt: TGTGCCATAGCTGGACAGGAGGGTCAGCCCCAGCATTTT; CDR3aa: CAIAGQEGQPQHF
d_gene: TRBD1; v_gene: TRBV29-1; j_gene: TRBJ2-2; abundance: NA; CDR3nt: TGCAGCGTTGGGGACAGAGTGGGGGTCGGGGAGCTGTTTTTT; CDR3aa: CSVGDRVGVGELFF
d_gene: TRBD2; v_gene: TRBV12-3/TRBV12-4; j_gene: TRBJ2-2; abundance: few; CDR3nt: TGTGCCAGCAGTCTGGGGACTAGCGGGGGGCGAAATGGGGAGCTGTTTTTT; CDR3aa: CASSLGTSGGRNGELFF
d_gene: NA; v_gene: TRBV29-1; j_gene: TRBJ2-7; abundance: many; CDR3nt: TGCAGCGCCCAGGGAAAGGCGGGAACCAACTACGAGCAGTACTTC; CDR3aa: CSAQGKAGTNYEQYF
d_gene: NA; v_gene: TRBV5-1; j_gene: TRBJ2-7; abundance: many; CDR3nt: TGCGCCAGCAGCTTTTCCGACCGTCTGGCCTACGAGCAGTACTTC; CDR3aa: CASSFSDRLAYEQYF
d_gene: NA; v_gene: TRBV18; j_gene: TRBJ1-2; abundance: many; CDR3nt: TGTGCCAGCTCACCACCGTACGATGGCTACACCTTC; CDR3aa: CASSPPYDGYTF
d_gene: NA; v_gene: TRBV12-3/TRBV12-4; j_gene: TRBJ2-4; abundance: NA; CDR3nt: TGTGCCAGCAGTTTAGTGACAGGTCAGGGCATTCAGTACTTC; CDR3aa: CASSLVTGQGIQYF
d_gene: NA; v_gene: TRBV20-1; j_gene: TRBJ2-5; abundance: many; CDR3nt: TGCAGTGTAATGGGCCAGAGGGAGACCCAGTACTTC; CDR3aa: CSVMGQRETQYF
d_gene: NA; v_gene: TRBV19; j_gene: TRBJ1-1; abundance: many; CDR3nt: TGTGCCAGTAGTATACGTGGCGGGAACACTGAAGCTTTCTTT; CDR3aa: CASSIRGGNTEAFF
d_gene: NA; v_gene: TRBV15; j_gene: TRBJ1-5; abundance: many; CDR3nt: TGTGCCACCAGCAGAGGACAGCTTCCCCAGCATTTT; CDR3aa: CATSRGQLPQHF
d_gene: TRBD1; v_gene: TRBV4-3; j_gene: TRBJ2-7; abundance: many; CDR3nt: TGCGCCAGCAGCCAAGGGACAGGGGTGGACCCTAGGGAGCAGTACTTC; CDR3aa: CASSQGTGVDPREQYF
d_gene: NA; v_gene: TRBV5-1; j_gene: TRBJ1-1; abundance: NA; CDR3nt: TGCGCCAGCAGCTTGTTGGGGGCGCAGGCTGAAGCTTTCTTT; CDR3aa: CASSLLGAQAEAFF
d_gene: NA; v_gene: TRBV12-5; j_gene: TRBJ2-5; abundance: many; CDR3nt: TGTGCTAGTGGTTTGGTATTTCACCGATACCAAGAGACCCAGTACTTC; CDR3aa: CASGLVFHRYQETQYF
d_gene: NA; v_gene: TRBV7-2; j_gene: TRBJ2-2; abundance: NA; CDR3nt: TGTGCCAGCAGCTTAAAGGGGGGGAACACCGGGGAGCTGTTTTTT; CDR3aa: CASSLKGGNTGELFF
d_gene: NA; v_gene: TRBV11-2; j_gene: TRBJ1-6; abundance: many; CDR3nt: TGTGCCAGCAGCTCGAACGGGAGGGTCGGAGTCCAAAATTCACCCCTCCACTTT; CDR3aa: CASSSNGRVGVQNSPLHF
d_gene: TRBD1; v_gene: TRBV7-3; j_gene: TRBJ2-6; abundance: many; CDR3nt: TGTGCCAGCAGCTCGGAGGGACAGGGGTATGGGGCCAACGTCCTGACTTTC; CDR3aa: CASSSEGQGYGANVLTF
d_gene: TRBD1; v_gene: TRBV12-3/TRBV12-4; j_gene: TRBJ1-5; abundance: NA; CDR3nt: TGTGCCAGCAGTCTGGCAGGGGGCAATCAGCCCCTGCATTTT; CDR3aa: CASSLAGGNQPLHF
d_gene: TRBD2; v_gene: TRBV29-1; j_gene: TRBJ2-7; abundance: many; CDR3nt: TGCAGCGTGGGGGGACTAGCGGGGCTCTCCTACGAGCAGTACTTC; CDR3aa: CSVGGLAGLSYEQYF
d_gene: NA; v_gene: TRBV6-4; j_gene: TRBJ2-3; abundance: many; CDR3nt: TGTGCCAGCACCCAAAAAAACCCATCGCAGTATTTT; CDR3aa: CASTQKNPSQYF
d_gene: NA; v_gene: TRBV28; j_gene: TRBJ2-3; abundance: NA; CDR3nt: TGTGCCAGCAGGCGGGGCGTCACAGATACGCAGTATTTT; CDR3aa: CASRRGVTDTQYF
d_gene: NA; v_gene: TRBV27; j_gene: TRBJ1-5; abundance: many; CDR3nt: TGTGCCAGCAGTTCCACGACGGCAGACTTCAATCAGCCCCAGCATTTT; CDR3aa: CASSSTTADFNQPQHF
d_gene: TRBD2; v_gene: TRBV12-3/TRBV12-4; j_gene: TRBJ2-7; abundance: many; CDR3nt: TGTGCCAGCAGTCTCACCGGGACTAGCGGTTACGAGCAGTACTTC; CDR3aa: CASSLTGTSGYEQYF
d_gene: NA; v_gene: TRBV5-6; j_gene: TRBJ1-2; abundance: few; CDR3nt: TGTGCCAGCAGCTTGGAGGCAGGGACCTATGGCTACACCTTC; CDR3aa: CASSLEAGTYGYTF
d_gene: NA; v_gene: TRBV12-3/TRBV12-4; j_gene: TRBJ2-5; abundance: many; CDR3nt: TGTGCCAGCAGTTTAGGGGTGGGACTTCAAGAGACCCAGTACTTC; CDR3aa: CASSLGVGLQETQYF
d_gene: TRBD1; v_gene: TRBV6-1; j_gene: TRBJ1-2; abundance: many; CDR3nt: TGTGCCAGCAGTCGTAGACAGGGGGACTATGGCTACACCTTC; CDR3aa: CASSRRQGDYGYTF
d_gene: NA; v_gene: TRBV20-1; j_gene: TRBJ1-1; abundance: many; CDR3nt: TGCAGTGCTAGAGGGCTGGGCACTGAAGCTTTCTTT; CDR3aa: CSARGLGTEAFF
d_gene: NA; v_gene: TRBV30; j_gene: TRBJ2-1; abundance: many; CDR3nt: TGTGCCTGGACCCTTTCAACGGTCTCCTACAATGAGCAGTTCTTC; CDR3aa: CAWTLSTVSYNEQFF
d_gene: NA; v_gene: TRBV6-5; j_gene: TRBJ1-2; abundance: few; CDR3nt: TGTGCCAGCAGTTACTCGAGTGGACGCTTGAATGGCTACACCTTC; CDR3aa: CASSYSSGRLNGYTF
d_gene: TRBD2; v_gene: TRBV15; j_gene: TRBJ2-3; abundance: NA; CDR3nt: TGTGCCACCAGCAGAGATCCAAACCGCGGGGGGACAGATACGCAGTATTTT; CDR3aa: CATSRDPNRGGTDTQYF
d_gene: NA; v_gene: TRBV20-1; j_gene: TRBJ1-6; abundance: few; CDR3nt: TGCAGTGCTAGGGAGGGCTCTAATTCACCCCTCCACTTT; CDR3aa: CSAREGSNSPLHF
d_gene: TRBD2; v_gene: TRBV4-1; j_gene: TRBJ2-7; abundance: many; CDR3nt: TGCGCCAGCAGCCAGGTAGCGGGGACCACCTACGAGCAGTACTTC; CDR3aa: CASSQVAGTTYEQYF